These T cell receptor beta chains were read from a single sample in a study of shared clonotypes between healthy human individuals. Here immunoSEQ multiplex PCR was the method, and the copy in TCRdb shows in-frame clones only, minus some. The top ten clones hold less than 0.12% of a sample with roughly 650,000 clones, roughly 96% of them seen once. Sequencing input: naive CD8+ T cells sorted from blood. The source is a woman in her thirties in good health. CDR3s include the opening cysteine and the closing phenylalanine or tryptophan. The order of the fields is V gene, clone size, CDR3 length, J gene, D gene, CDR3 protein, CDR3 DNA. D genes are given only for firm matches. Rows may omit the clone size; those that give it use once, few, many or a size class.

v_gene: TRBV29-1
abundance: NA
len: 13
j_gene: TRBJ2-2
d_gene: NA
CDR3aa: CSVVNGLSGELFF
CDR3nt: TGCAGCGTTGTAAACGGACTCTCCGGGGAGCTGTTTTTT

v_gene: TRBV4-1
abundance: NA
len: 16
j_gene: TRBJ2-7
d_gene: NA
CDR3aa: CASSQDSSGRSYEQYF
CDR3nt: TGCGCCAGCAGCCAAGATTCATCCGGGAGATCCTACGAGCAGTACTTC

v_gene: TRBV29-1
abundance: NA
len: 11
j_gene: TRBJ2-1
d_gene: NA
CDR3aa: CSVEYRNEQFF
CDR3nt: TGCAGCGTTGAATATCGAAATGAGCAGTTCTTC

v_gene: TRBV9
abundance: NA
len: 14
j_gene: TRBJ2-3
d_gene: NA
CDR3aa: CASSVGGSTDTQYF
CDR3nt: TGTGCCAGCAGCGTAGGCGGGAGCACAGATACGCAGTATTTT

v_gene: TRBV27
abundance: NA
len: 17
j_gene: TRBJ2-7
d_gene: TRBD1
CDR3aa: CASSLLGTGAQPYEQYF
CDR3nt: TGTGCCAGCAGTTTACTTGGGACAGGTGCCCAACCCTACGAGCAGTACTTC

v_gene: TRBV4-1
abundance: NA
len: 14
j_gene: TRBJ2-3
d_gene: NA
CDR3aa: CASSLGLSTDTQYF
CDR3nt: TGCGCCAGCAGCCTCGGTTTGTCCACAGATACGCAGTATTTT

v_gene: TRBV28
abundance: NA
len: 15
j_gene: TRBJ2-7
d_gene: NA
CDR3aa: CASSFRGGRSYEQYF
CDR3nt: TGTGCCAGCAGTTTCCGGGGAGGTCGCTCCTACGAGCAGTACTTC

v_gene: TRBV6-5
abundance: NA
len: 16
j_gene: TRBJ2-7
d_gene: NA
CDR3aa: CASSYSGTSSSYEQYF
CDR3nt: TGTGCCAGCAGTTACTCGGGGACTTCGAGCTCCTACGAGCAGTACTTC

v_gene: TRBV13
abundance: NA
len: 14
j_gene: TRBJ1-1
d_gene: TRBD1
CDR3aa: CASSKGQGITEAFF
CDR3nt: TGTGCCAGCAGCAAGGGACAGGGAATAACTGAAGCTTTCTTT

v_gene: TRBV27
abundance: NA
len: 16
j_gene: TRBJ2-5
d_gene: TRBD2
CDR3aa: CASSLLAGVNQETQYF
CDR3nt: TGTGCCAGCAGTTTACTTGCGGGAGTAAACCAAGAGACCCAGTACTTC

v_gene: TRBV28
abundance: NA
len: 16
j_gene: TRBJ1-2
d_gene: TRBD1
CDR3aa: CASNLDRGPANYGYTF
CDR3nt: TGTGCCAGCAATTTGGACAGGGGTCCAGCTAACTATGGCTACACCTTC

v_gene: TRBV5-4
abundance: NA
len: 16
j_gene: TRBJ2-1
d_gene: TRBD2
CDR3aa: CASSPVLAGGINEQFF
CDR3nt: TGTGCCAGCAGCCCAGTACTAGCGGGAGGGATAAATGAGCAGTTCTTC

v_gene: TRBV9
abundance: NA
len: 15
j_gene: TRBJ2-3
d_gene: TRBD2
CDR3aa: CASSVSGRDTDTQYF
CDR3nt: TGTGCCAGCAGCGTGAGCGGGAGGGACACAGATACGCAGTATTTT

v_gene: TRBV10-1
abundance: once
len: 13
j_gene: TRBJ2-7
d_gene: NA
CDR3aa: CASSAGSFYEQYF
CDR3nt: TGCGCCAGCAGTGCGGGCAGTTTCTACGAGCAGTACTTC

v_gene: TRBV11-2
abundance: NA
len: 14
j_gene: TRBJ2-7
d_gene: NA
CDR3aa: CASSLAVGYYEQYF
CDR3nt: TGTGCCAGCAGCTTAGCGGTAGGGTACTACGAGCAGTACTTC

v_gene: TRBV27
abundance: NA
len: 17
j_gene: TRBJ2-7
d_gene: TRBD2
CDR3aa: CASSLGGLAGGSDEQYF
CDR3nt: TGTGCCAGCAGTTTGGGGGGGCTAGCGGGAGGATCAGACGAGCAGTACTTC

v_gene: TRBV20-1
abundance: NA
len: 11
j_gene: TRBJ1-3
d_gene: NA
CDR3aa: CSARAGNTIYF
CDR3nt: TGCAGTGCTAGAGCCGGAAACACCATATATTTT

v_gene: TRBV13
abundance: NA
len: 13
j_gene: TRBJ1-1
d_gene: NA
CDR3aa: CASSLGENTEAFF
CDR3nt: TGTGCCAGCAGCTTAGGGGAGAACACTGAAGCTTTCTTT

v_gene: TRBV6-6
abundance: once
len: 13
j_gene: TRBJ2-7
d_gene: TRBD2
CDR3aa: CASSASGGGEQYF
CDR3nt: TGTGCCAGCAGTGCATCGGGGGGAGGCGAGCAGTACTTC

v_gene: TRBV7-3
abundance: NA
len: 15
j_gene: TRBJ2-7
d_gene: TRBD2
CDR3aa: CASSWGTSGTYEQYF
CDR3nt: TGTGCCAGCAGTTGGGGGACTAGCGGGACCTACGAGCAGTACTTC

v_gene: TRBV7-9
abundance: NA
len: 15
j_gene: TRBJ2-1
d_gene: NA
CDR3aa: CASRDGPSPYNEQFF
CDR3nt: TGTGCCAGCAGAGACGGTCCGTCCCCCTACAATGAGCAGTTCTTC

v_gene: TRBV13
abundance: NA
len: 14
j_gene: TRBJ1-5
d_gene: TRBD1
CDR3aa: CASSTGGAGQPQHF
CDR3nt: TGTGCCAGCAGTACAGGGGGCGCAGGTCAGCCCCAGCATTTT

v_gene: TRBV6-1
abundance: few
len: 17
j_gene: TRBJ2-2
d_gene: TRBD1
CDR3aa: CASSEPPTGGNTGELFF
CDR3nt: TGTGCCAGCAGTGAACCCCCCACAGGGGGGAACACCGGGGAGCTGTTTTTT

v_gene: TRBV19
abundance: NA
len: 15
j_gene: TRBJ2-7
d_gene: NA
CDR3aa: CASSISAGRPSEQYF
CDR3nt: TGTGCCAGTAGTATATCGGCGGGACGGCCAAGCGAGCAGTACTTC

v_gene: TRBV5-5
abundance: NA
len: 13
j_gene: TRBJ1-2
d_gene: NA
CDR3aa: CASSREGTYGYTF
CDR3nt: TGTGCCAGCAGCCGGGAGGGGACGTATGGCTACACCTTC

v_gene: TRBV11-2
abundance: NA
len: 12
j_gene: TRBJ2-2
d_gene: NA
CDR3aa: CASRGRTGELFF
CDR3nt: TGTGCCAGCAGGGGCAGGACCGGGGAGCTGTTTTTT

v_gene: TRBV7-2
abundance: NA
len: 13
j_gene: TRBJ2-7
d_gene: NA
CDR3aa: CASTRPEAYEQYF
CDR3nt: TGTGCCAGCACCCGGCCAGAAGCCTACGAGCAGTACTTC

v_gene: TRBV5-1
abundance: NA
len: 13
j_gene: TRBJ2-7
d_gene: TRBD2
CDR3aa: CASSSSSGYEQYF
CDR3nt: TGCGCCAGCAGTTCTTCTAGCGGCTACGAGCAGTACTTC

v_gene: TRBV6-6
abundance: NA
len: 14
j_gene: TRBJ1-2
d_gene: NA
CDR3aa: CASSYSGRNYGYTF
CDR3nt: TGTGCCAGCAGTTACTCGGGGCGGAACTATGGCTACACCTTC

v_gene: TRBV28
abundance: NA
len: 14
j_gene: TRBJ2-7
d_gene: TRBD1
CDR3aa: CASRSGTGVYEQYF
CDR3nt: TGTGCCAGCAGGTCCGGGACAGGGGTCTACGAGCAGTACTTC

v_gene: TRBV9
abundance: NA
len: 16
j_gene: TRBJ2-3
d_gene: NA
CDR3aa: CASSVPPGGITDTQYF
CDR3nt: TGTGCCAGCAGCGTGCCCCCCGGCGGGATAACAGATACGCAGTATTTT

v_gene: TRBV6-5
abundance: once
len: 13
j_gene: TRBJ1-1
d_gene: NA
CDR3aa: CASSYSKDTEAFF
CDR3nt: TGTGCCAGCAGTTACTCGAAAGACACTGAAGCTTTCTTT

v_gene: TRBV2
abundance: NA
len: 14
j_gene: TRBJ2-1
d_gene: TRBD1
CDR3aa: CASQTGRTYNEQFF
CDR3nt: TGTGCCAGTCAGACAGGGCGGACCTACAATGAGCAGTTCTTC

v_gene: TRBV19
abundance: NA
len: 15
j_gene: TRBJ2-7
d_gene: TRBD2
CDR3aa: CASSIDPGRGYEQYF
CDR3nt: TGTGCCAGTAGTATAGATCCGGGGAGGGGCTACGAGCAGTACTTC

v_gene: TRBV7-2
abundance: once
len: 14
j_gene: TRBJ2-7
d_gene: NA
CDR3aa: CASSRRVTPYEQYF
CDR3nt: TGTGCCAGCAGCCGCCGTGTGACACCATACGAGCAGTACTTC

v_gene: TRBV28
abundance: NA
len: 11
j_gene: TRBJ1-1
d_gene: NA
CDR3aa: CASSFTTEAFF
CDR3nt: TGTGCCAGCAGTTTCACCACTGAAGCTTTCTTT

v_gene: TRBV6-6
abundance: NA
len: 14
j_gene: TRBJ2-7
d_gene: NA
CDR3aa: CASSYSAETYEQYF
CDR3nt: TGTGCCAGCAGTTACTCGGCGGAGACCTACGAGCAGTACTTC

v_gene: TRBV28
abundance: NA
len: 15
j_gene: TRBJ1-2
d_gene: TRBD1
CDR3aa: CASRTRQGSNYGYTF
CDR3nt: TGTGCCAGCAGAACCAGACAGGGGAGTAACTATGGCTACACCTTC

v_gene: TRBV5-6
abundance: NA
len: 15
j_gene: TRBJ1-2
d_gene: NA
CDR3aa: CASSSGDDRRGGYTF
CDR3nt: TGTGCCAGCAGCTCGGGGGACGACCGGCGGGGAGGCTACACCTTC

v_gene: TRBV7-9
abundance: NA
len: 15
j_gene: TRBJ1-2
d_gene: NA
CDR3aa: CASSLAHPTNYGYTF
CDR3nt: TGTGCCAGCAGCTTAGCGCATCCAACTAACTATGGCTACACCTTC

v_gene: TRBV10-3
abundance: once
len: 15
j_gene: TRBJ2-7
d_gene: TRBD1
CDR3aa: CAIKGQGARPYEQYF
CDR3nt: TGTGCCATCAAAGGACAGGGGGCGCGGCCCTACGAGCAGTACTTC

v_gene: TRBV5-4
abundance: once
len: 14
j_gene: TRBJ2-7
d_gene: NA
CDR3aa: CASSFSGGYYEQYF
CDR3nt: TGTGCCAGCAGCTTTTCCGGGGGCTACTACGAGCAGTACTTC

v_gene: TRBV6-5
abundance: NA
len: 15
j_gene: TRBJ1-5
d_gene: NA
CDR3aa: CASSYRANSNQPQHF
CDR3nt: TGTGCCAGCAGTTATAGGGCAAACAGCAATCAGCCCCAGCATTTT

v_gene: TRBV5-1
abundance: NA
len: 15
j_gene: TRBJ2-5
d_gene: TRBD2
CDR3aa: CASSFAGGNQETQYF
CDR3nt: TGCGCCAGCAGCTTTGCGGGGGGGAACCAAGAGACCCAGTACTTC

v_gene: TRBV6-1
abundance: NA
len: 15
j_gene: TRBJ2-7
d_gene: NA
CDR3aa: CASSDFGFRSYEQYF
CDR3nt: TGTGCCAGCAGTGATTTTGGGTTCCGATCCTACGAGCAGTACTTC

v_gene: TRBV9
abundance: once
len: 17
j_gene: TRBJ1-2
d_gene: NA
CDR3aa: CASSGPGFGVGDYGYTF
CDR3nt: TGTGCCAGCAGCGGGCCAGGCTTTGGGGTTGGCGACTATGGCTACACCTTC